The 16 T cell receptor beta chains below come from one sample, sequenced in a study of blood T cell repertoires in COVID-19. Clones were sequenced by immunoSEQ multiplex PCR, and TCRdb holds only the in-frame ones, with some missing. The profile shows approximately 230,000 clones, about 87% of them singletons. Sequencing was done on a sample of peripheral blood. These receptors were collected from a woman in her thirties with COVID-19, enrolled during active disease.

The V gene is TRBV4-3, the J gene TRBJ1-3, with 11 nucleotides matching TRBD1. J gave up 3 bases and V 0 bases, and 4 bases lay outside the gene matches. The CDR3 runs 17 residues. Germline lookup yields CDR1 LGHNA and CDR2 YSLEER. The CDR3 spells CASSQEGTGGFGNTIYF. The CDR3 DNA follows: TGCGCCAGCAGCCAAGAAGGGACAGGGGGGTTTGGAAACACCATATATTTT.

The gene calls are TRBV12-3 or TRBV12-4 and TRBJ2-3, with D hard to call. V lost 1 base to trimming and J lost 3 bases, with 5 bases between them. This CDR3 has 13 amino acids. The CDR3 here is CASSLGVTDTQYF. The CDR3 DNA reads TGTGCCAGCAGTTTAGGAGTTACAGATACGCAGTATTTT.

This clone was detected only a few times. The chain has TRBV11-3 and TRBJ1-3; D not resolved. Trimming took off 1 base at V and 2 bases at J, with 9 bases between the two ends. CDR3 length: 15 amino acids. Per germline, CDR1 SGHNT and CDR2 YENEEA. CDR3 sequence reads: CASSLVGGPGNTIYF. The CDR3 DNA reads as TGTGCCAGCAGCTTAGTCGGCGGGCCTGGAAACACCATATATTTT.

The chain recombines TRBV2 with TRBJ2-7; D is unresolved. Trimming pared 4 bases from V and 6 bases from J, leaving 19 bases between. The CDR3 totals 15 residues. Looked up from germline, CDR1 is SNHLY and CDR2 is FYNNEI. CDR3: CASSAPPMAVLEQYF. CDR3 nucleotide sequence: TGTGCCAGCAGTGCCCCACCGATGGCAGTTCTCGAGCAGTACTTC. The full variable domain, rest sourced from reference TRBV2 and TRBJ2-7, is EPEVTQTPSHQVTQMGQEVILRCVPISNHLYFYWYRQILGQKVEFLVSFYNNEISEKSEIFDDQFSVERPDGSNFTLKIRSTKLEDSAMYFCASSAPPMAVLEQYFGPGTRLTVT.

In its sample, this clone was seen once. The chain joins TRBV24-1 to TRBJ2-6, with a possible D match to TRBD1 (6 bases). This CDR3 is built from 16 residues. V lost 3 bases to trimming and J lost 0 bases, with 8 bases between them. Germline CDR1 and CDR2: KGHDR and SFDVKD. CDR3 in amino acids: CATSDHRASGANVLTF. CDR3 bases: TGTGCCACCAGTGATCACAGGGCCTCTGGGGCCAACGTCCTGACTTTC.

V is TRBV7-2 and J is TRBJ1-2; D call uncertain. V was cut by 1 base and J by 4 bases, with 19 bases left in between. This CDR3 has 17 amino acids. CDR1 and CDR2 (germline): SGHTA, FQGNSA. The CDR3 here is CASSLGVNSASPYGYTF. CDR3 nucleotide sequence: TGTGCCAGCAGCTTAGGAGTGAACTCCGCGTCCCCCTATGGCTACACCTTC.

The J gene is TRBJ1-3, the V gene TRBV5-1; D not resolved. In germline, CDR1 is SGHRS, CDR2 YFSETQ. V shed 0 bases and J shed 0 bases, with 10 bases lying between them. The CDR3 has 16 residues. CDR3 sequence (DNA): TGCGCCAGCAGCTTGGCCGGAGGTAGCTCTGGAAACACCATATATTTT. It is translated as CASSLAGGSSGNTIYF.

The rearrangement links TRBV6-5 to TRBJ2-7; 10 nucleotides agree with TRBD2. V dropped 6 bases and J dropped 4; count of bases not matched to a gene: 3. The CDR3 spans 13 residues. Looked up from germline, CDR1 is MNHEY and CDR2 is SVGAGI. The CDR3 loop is CASRKGLAYEQYV. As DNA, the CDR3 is TGTGCCAGCAGAAAGGGACTAGCGTACGAGCAGTACGTC.

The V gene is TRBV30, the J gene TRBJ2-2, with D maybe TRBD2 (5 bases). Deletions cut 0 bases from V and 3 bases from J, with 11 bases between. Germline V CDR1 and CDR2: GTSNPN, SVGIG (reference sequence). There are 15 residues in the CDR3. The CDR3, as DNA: TGTGCCTGGAGTGTTCGGCGGGTTCACACCGGGGAGCTGTTTTTT. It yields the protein CAWSVRRVHTGELFF.

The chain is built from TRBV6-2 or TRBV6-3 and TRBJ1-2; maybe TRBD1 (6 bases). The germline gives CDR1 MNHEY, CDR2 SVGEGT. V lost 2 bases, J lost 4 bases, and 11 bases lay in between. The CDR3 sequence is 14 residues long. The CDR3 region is CASSYEGEVYGYTF. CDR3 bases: TGTGCCAGCAGTTACGAGGGGGAAGTCTATGGCTACACCTTC.

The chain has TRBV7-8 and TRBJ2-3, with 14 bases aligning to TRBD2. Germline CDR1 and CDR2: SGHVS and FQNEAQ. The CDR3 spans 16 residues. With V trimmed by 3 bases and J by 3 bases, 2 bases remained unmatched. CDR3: CASSFGLAGGTDTQYF. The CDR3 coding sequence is TGTGCCAGCAGCTTTGGACTAGCGGGGGGTACAGATACGCAGTATTTT.

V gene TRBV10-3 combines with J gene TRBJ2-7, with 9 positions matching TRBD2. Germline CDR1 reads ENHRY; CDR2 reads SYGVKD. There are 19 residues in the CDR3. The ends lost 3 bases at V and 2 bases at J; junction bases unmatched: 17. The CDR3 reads CAISDWGPREGRGTYEQYV. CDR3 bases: TGTGCCATCAGTGATTGGGGGCCGCGGGAGGGCCGCGGCACCTACGAGCAGTACGTC.

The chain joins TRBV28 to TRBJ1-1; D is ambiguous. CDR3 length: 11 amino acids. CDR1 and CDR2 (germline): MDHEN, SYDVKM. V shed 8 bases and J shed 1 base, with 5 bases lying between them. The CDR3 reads CASRQNTEAFF. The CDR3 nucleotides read TGTGCCAGCCGACAGAACACTGAAGCTTTCTTT.

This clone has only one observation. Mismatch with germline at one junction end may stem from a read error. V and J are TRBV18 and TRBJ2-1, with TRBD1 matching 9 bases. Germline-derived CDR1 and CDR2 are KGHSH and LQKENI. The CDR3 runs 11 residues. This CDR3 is CASSPGQGGLF. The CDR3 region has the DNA TGTGCCAGCTCACCGGGACAGGGAGGGCTCTTC.

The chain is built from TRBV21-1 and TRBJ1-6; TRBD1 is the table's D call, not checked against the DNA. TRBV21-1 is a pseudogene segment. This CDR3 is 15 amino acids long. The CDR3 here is CASSKAQAANSPLHF. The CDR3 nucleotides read TGTGCCAGCAGCAAAGCGCAGGCAGCTAATTCACCCCTCCACTTT.

The CDR3 here is CASSQDVGANVLTF. The CDR3 DNA reads as TGTGCCAGCAGCCAAGACGTAGGGGCCAACGTCCTGACTTTC. The rearrangement uses TRBV3-1 (or the pseudogene TRBV3-2) and TRBJ2-6; D unclear. Trimming pared 0 bases from V and 4 bases from J, leaving 4 bases between. The germline CDR1 and CDR2 sequences are LGHDT and YNNKEL (reference sequence). CDR3 size: 14 residues.